The rows below give T cell receptor beta chains drawn from one sample of a study of blood T cell repertoires in COVID-19. Repertoires were generated with immunoSEQ multiplex PCR, while TCRdb's copy carries only in-frame clones and drops some. This repertoire shows a few hundred thousand clones, about 88% found once; its top ten account for less than 5%. Sequenced sample: peripheral blood. Source of these receptors: a man aged 55 to 70 who had recovered from COVID-19. Both conserved end residues are part of each CDR3. The D gene is left open where the match is weak. Only part of the rows carry a size: once, few, many, or a class if the clone is expanded.

size	J	D	V	CDR3	DNA
.	TRBJ2-2	.	TRBV18	CASSPPGGLGELFF	TGTGCCAGCTCACCCCCGGGGGGCCTCGGGGAGCTGTTTTTT
.	TRBJ1-3	TRBD1	TRBV29-1	CSVVEGGEGNTIYF	TGCAGCGTTGTAGAAGGGGGCGAAGGAAACACCATATATTTT
few	TRBJ1-2	.	TRBV5-6	CASERPGSPYGYTF	TGTGCCAGCGAGCGCCCCGGGTCACCCTATGGCTACACCTTC
.	TRBJ2-5	TRBD2	TRBV5-1	CASSLVGEGQETQYF	TGCGCCAGCAGCTTGGTCGGGGAGGGTCAAGAGACCCAGTACTTC
few	TRBJ2-2	TRBD1	TRBV11-1	CASRMTGFTGELFF	TGTGCCAGCAGAATGACAGGGTTCACCGGGGAGCTGTTTTTT
.	TRBJ2-3	.	TRBV18	CASSPNIVSDSDTQYF	TGTGCCAGCTCACCAAATATTGTCAGCGATTCAGATACGCAGTATTTT
.	TRBJ1-2	TRBD1	TRBV7-8	CASSGGQGINYGYTF	TGTGCCAGCAGCGGAGGACAGGGGATTAACTATGGCTACACCTTC
once	TRBJ2-3	TRBD1	TRBV6-4	CASSDVGTGKTDTQYF	TGTGCCAGCAGTGACGTCGGGACAGGGAAAACAGATACGCAGTATTTT
.	TRBJ2-1	.	TRBV5-1	CASSGQGYEQFF	TGCGCCAGCAGCGGGCAGGGGTATGAGCAGTTCTTC
.	TRBJ2-7	.	TRBV7-6	CASSHGPVGGEQYF	TGTGCCAGCAGCCACGGGCCTGTAGGAGGCGAGCAGTACTTC
.	TRBJ2-7	TRBD2	TRBV7-3	CASSPTPSGGQIEQYF	TGTGCCAGCAGCCCTACCCCTAGCGGGGGTCAGATCGAGCAGTACTTC
.	TRBJ1-5	TRBD1	TRBV30	CAWSVTGQGNQPQHF	TGTGCCTGGAGTGTAACGGGACAGGGGAATCAGCCCCAGCATTTT
.	TRBJ2-3	TRBD2	TRBV7-3	CASSLSLSGADTQYF	TGTGCCAGCAGCTTAAGCCTAAGCGGGGCTGATACGCAGTATTTT
.	TRBJ1-6	TRBD1	TRBV12-5	CASGSTGQGPPGGSPLHF	TGTGCTAGTGGCTCCACGGGACAGGGGCCGCCAGGTGGTTCACCCCTCCACTTT
.	TRBJ2-1	TRBD1	TRBV7-9	CASKGEGDRDYNEQFF	TGTGCCAGCAAGGGTGAGGGGGACAGGGACTACAATGAGCAGTTCTTC
.	TRBJ2-7	TRBD2	TRBV5-4	CASSSSGGSYEQYF	TGTGCCAGCAGCTCTAGCGGGGGCTCCTACGAGCAGTACTTC
once	TRBJ2-2	TRBD1	TRBV29-1	CSVAMDRGLLANTGELFF	TGCAGCGTTGCGATGGACAGGGGGCTACTAGCGAACACCGGGGAGCTGTTTTTT
.	TRBJ2-1	TRBD2	TRBV10-3	CAISESGGTYNEQFF	TGTGCCATCAGTGAAAGCGGGGGAACTTACAATGAGCAGTTCTTC
.	TRBJ2-1	TRBD2	TRBV4-2	CASSQARGVRFF	TGTGCCAGCAGCCAAGCCCGGGGGGTCCGGTTCTTC
.	TRBJ1-5	.	TRBV6-1	CASSERTALDQPQHF	TGTGCCAGCAGTGAAAGGACAGCCCTAGATCAGCCCCAGCATTTT
.	TRBJ1-2	.	TRBV4-1	CASSQAPREGYTF	TGCGCCAGCAGCCAGGCTCCAAGGGAGGGCTACACCTTC
.	TRBJ1-3	.	TRBV7-7	CASSLETGRVPGNTIYF	TGTGCTAGCAGCTTAGAAACAGGGCGGGTCCCTGGAAACACCATATATTTT
.	TRBJ1-2	.	TRBV5-1	CASSLGGGAGTNYGYTF	TGCGCCAGCAGCTTGGGCGGGGGTGCCGGTACGAACTATGGCTACACCTTC
once	TRBJ1-1	.	TRBV5-1	CASSWVQESEAFF	TGCGCCAGCAGCTGGGTCCAGGAATCTGAAGCTTTCTTT
.	TRBJ2-3	TRBD2	TRBV11-3	CASSFSGGGTDTQYF	TGTGCCAGCAGCTTTAGCGGGGGGGGAACAGATACGCAGTATTTT
.	TRBJ1-3	TRBD1	TRBV5-4	CASSFDRGGTGNTIYF	TGTGCCAGCAGCTTTGACAGGGGAGGAACTGGAAACACCATATATTTT
.	TRBJ2-1	.	TRBV11-3	CASSLDGSSYNEQFF	TGTGCCAGCAGCCTGGACGGGAGCTCCTACAATGAGCAGTTCTTC
.	TRBJ2-4	.	TRBV29-1	CSVEEGRGAKNIQYF	TGCAGCGTTGAAGAGGGCCGTGGGGCCAAAAACATTCAGTACTTC
once	TRBJ1-2	.	TRBV10-2	CASSEDINYGYTF	TGCGCCAGCAGTGAAGACATTAACTATGGCTACACCTTC
.	TRBJ1-2	.	TRBV30	CAWNPGHRNYGYTF	TGTGCCTGGAACCCGGGACACCGAAACTATGGCTACACCTTC
once	TRBJ1-5	TRBD1	TRBV7-9	CASSLDFTGGPGQPQHF	TGTGCCAGCAGCTTGGACTTTACAGGGGGCCCAGGTCAGCCCCAGCATTTT
.	TRBJ1-6	.	TRBV5-1	CASSLGQPRGSPLHF	TGCGCCAGCAGCTTGGGACAACCCCGCGGGTCACCCCTCCACTTT
.	TRBJ2-7	.	TRBV5-3	CARTKLRVDHYEQYF	TGTGCCAGAACCAAACTTCGGGTGGATCACTACGAGCAGTACTTC
.	TRBJ2-1	.	TRBV4-2	CASRQKVQGSYNEQFF	TGTGCCAGCCGCCAGAAGGTCCAGGGGTCCTACAATGAGCAGTTCTTC
.	TRBJ2-3	.	TRBV7-3	CASSPDSDTQYF	TGTGCCAGCAGCCCAGACTCAGATACGCAGTATTTT
.	TRBJ1-4	.	TRBV29-1	CSAGVESEKLFF	TGCAGCGCGGGGGTTGAGAGTGAAAAACTGTTTTTT
.	TRBJ2-3	TRBD2	TRBV24-1	CATSVRTSGGARDTQYF	TGTGCCACCAGTGTGCGAACTAGCGGGGGGGCCAGAGATACGCAGTATTTT
.	TRBJ1-4	.	TRBV5-4	CASSGGLFNEKLFF	TGTGCCAGCAGCGGGGGACTGTTTAATGAAAAACTGTTTTTT
.	TRBJ1-4	TRBD1	TRBV6-5	CASSRQGAREKLFF	TGTGCCAGCAGTAGACAGGGGGCAAGGGAAAAACTGTTTTTT
.	TRBJ1-5	.	TRBV18	CASSPSAGDNQPQHF	TGTGCCAGCTCACCATCGGCAGGGGACAATCAGCCCCAGCATTTT
.	TRBJ2-3	TRBD2	TRBV19	CASSPLAAGTDTQYF	TGTGCCAGTAGTCCCCTAGCGGCGGGGACAGATACGCAGTATTTT
.	TRBJ1-2	TRBD1	TRBV5-1	CASRPVQGDPFGYTF	TGCGCCAGCAGACCGGTACAGGGGGACCCATTCGGCTACACCTTC
once	TRBJ2-1	.	TRBV5-8	CASSLEDSSYNEQFF	TGTGCCAGCAGCTTGGAGGACAGCTCCTACAATGAGCAGTTCTTC